These 12 T cell receptor beta chains were sequenced from one sample in a study of cytomegalovirus exposure and HLA in healthy donors listed by TCRdb under 2017. Libraries were prepared through the immunoSEQ multiplex PCR assay. A mixture of 60 forward primers for TCR Vbeta segments and 13 reverse primers for TCR Jbeta segments was used in the multiplex PCR. TCRdb carries this immuneACCESS record with in-frame sequences only. Its versions omit some clonotypes, under half of them owing to an unresolved V gene in the studies checked, with the rest unexplained. This sample's table carries roughly 120,000 clones. In total, the top ten clones hold around 4% of the sample. Sequenced sample: PBMCs. These receptors were taken from a man younger than 30 in good health and CMV-seronegative.

V is TRBV28 and J is TRBJ2-5; D perhaps matches TRBD1 (6 bases). The germline V gene has CDR1 MDHEN and CDR2 SYDVKM. The CDR3 contains 15 residues. V was shortened by 4 bases and J by 5 bases, with 17 bases between the two germline ends. The DNA for the CDR3 is TGTGCCAGCAGTTCGAACCTGGGACAATTGGAGACCCAGTACTTC. This translates into CASSSNLGQLETQYF.

J is TRBJ2-3 and V is TRBV15, with D possibly being TRBD2 (6 bases). The V gene lost 0 bases and the J gene lost 4 bases, with 17 bases spanning the gap. The CDR3 has 17 residues. Germline lookup yields CDR1 LNHNV and CDR2 YYDKDF (reference sequence). Written as DNA, the CDR3 is TGTGCCACCAGCAGAGATATATTCAGGAGGAGGGCAGATACGCAGTATTTT. It is translated as CATSRDIFRRRADTQYF.

The chain links TRBV4-1 to TRBJ2-3, with D tentatively TRBD2 (6 bases). This CDR3 spans 18 amino acids. In germline, CDR1 is MGHRA, CDR2 YSYEKL. V gave up 1 base and J gave up 4 bases, with 21 bases separating them. CDR3 coding DNA: TGCGCCAGCAGCCAAGGTCATCTAGCGAGGTATTATTCAGATACGCAGTATTTT. Translation gives CASSQGHLARYYSDTQYF.

The gene calls are TRBV5-5 and TRBJ1-5; possible D gene TRBD1, 5 bases. Germline-derived CDR1 and CDR2 are SGHKS and YYEKEE (reference sequence). CDR3 length equals 16 residues. With 3 bases removed from V and 4 bases from J, the gap between germline ends came to 17 bases. CDR3 protein: CASSSLPLTDNQPQHF. CDR3 in DNA: TGTGCCAGCAGCTCCCTCCCATTGACAGATAATCAGCCCCAGCATTTT. Based on the CDR3 plus reference TRBV5-5 and TRBJ1-5, the full variable domain is DAGVTQSPTHLIKTRGQQVTLRCSPISGHKSVSWYQQVLGQGPQFIFQYYEKEERGRGNFPDRFSARQFPNYSSELNVNALLLGDSALYLCASSSLPLTDNQPQHFGDGTRLSIL.

The chain couples TRBV6-1 to TRBJ2-2; D is perhaps TRBD1 (5 bases). In germline, CDR1 is MNHNS, CDR2 SASEGT. Trimming removed 1 base at V and 0 bases at J, with 9 bases between. CDR3 length: 16 residues. CDR3 amino acids: CASSEVDSPNTGELFF. In DNA form, the CDR3 reads TGTGCCAGCAGTGAAGTTGACAGCCCGAACACCGGGGAGCTGTTTTTT.

CDR3 loop: CASSSATGGGTGELFF. CDR3 coding DNA: TGTGCCAGCAGCTCAGCGACAGGGGGTGGTACCGGGGAGCTGTTTTTT. V gene TRBV11-3 combines with J gene TRBJ2-2, with TRBD1 matching over 9 bases. V was pared by 4 bases and J by 5 bases, with 8 bases of the junction left unmatched. The CDR3 has 16 residues. Per germline, CDR1 SGHNT and CDR2 YENEEA.

The chain links TRBV6-4 to TRBJ2-2; TRBD1 matches at 8 bases. Germline loops: CDR1 MRHNA, CDR2 SNTAGT. After removal of 0 bases from V and 6 bases from J, the junction contained 3 bases not matched to a gene. This CDR3 contains 15 residues. CDR3 DNA sequence: TGTGCCAGCAGTGACTCGGCAGGGGGCCCCGGGGAGCTGTTTTTT. Protein: CASSDSAGGPGELFF.

The chain is built from TRBV6-1 and TRBJ2-3; 8 bases fit TRBD2. This CDR3 comprises 13 residues. Germline values: CDR1 MNHNS, CDR2 SASEGT. Trimming at V came to 10 bases and at J to 2 bases, leaving 5 bases not matched to a gene. The CDR3 loop reads CATATSDTDTQYF. The CDR3 region has the DNA TGTGCCACCGCGACTAGCGACACAGATACGCAGTATTTT.

This rearrangement joins TRBV7-2 to TRBJ1-2, with D tentatively TRBD1 (6 bases). The CDR3 is 15 residues long. Trimming left V 5 bases short and J 5 bases short, with 18 bases between. Germline V gene data show CDR1 as SGHTA and CDR2 as FQGNSA. The chain's CDR3 is CASSPPHRATYGYTF. CDR3 DNA: TGTGCCAGCAGCCCCCCGCACAGGGCAACTTATGGCTACACCTTC.

The chain couples TRBV15 to TRBJ2-3, with 8 nucleotides matching TRBD2. Germline V gene lookup returns CDR1 LNHNV and CDR2 YYDKDF (reference sequence). V was pared by 1 base and J by 3 bases, with 9 bases of the junction left unmatched. The CDR3 consists of 17 residues. The CDR3 bases are TGTGCCACCAGCAGAGTCGGAGGGCGGGAGGAGACAGATACGCAGTATTTT. It yields the protein CATSRVGGREETDTQYF. The entire variable domain, with the rest obtained from reference TRBV15 and TRBJ2-3, is as follows: DAMVIQNPRYQVTQFGKPVTLSCSQTLNHNVMYWYQQKSSQAPKLLFHYYDKDFNNEADTPDNFQSRRPNTSFCFLDIRSPGLGDTAMYLCATSRVGGREETDTQYFGPGTRLTVL.

The chain couples TRBV5-1 to TRBJ2-3; a weak D match, TRBD2 (6 bases). Germline V gene data show CDR1 as SGHRS and CDR2 as YFSETQ. The CDR3 totals 14 residues. V lost 3 bases, J lost 1 base, and 9 bases lay in between. CDR3 sequence (DNA): TGCGCCAGCAGCTGGGACTCACGCACAGATACGCAGTATTTT. It encodes CASSWDSRTDTQYF.

The chain links TRBV9 to TRBJ2-7, with TRBD2 matching over 7 bases. Trimming at V came to 0 bases and at J to 6 bases, leaving 3 bases not matched to a gene. The CDR3 runs 13 residues. The germline V gene has CDR1 SGDLS and CDR2 YYNGEE. CDR3 DNA sequence: TGTGCCAGCAGCGTAGGGGCTAGCGGCGAGCAGTACTTC. Its translation is CASSVGASGEQYF.